This TCR beta chain came from a study of cytomegalovirus exposure and HLA in healthy donors. Background on the study: HLA-typed donors were the source of about 85 million unique TCRs, which an early data release held.

Concerning this clone: What it binds is unknown.

This CDR3 contains 16 residues. CDR1 is SGHRS and CDR2 is YFSETQ in the germline V gene. J was trimmed by 0 bases and V by 4 bases; bases with no gene match: 8. Each donor was healthy, and each was a bone marrow donor. Primers included in the PCR were 60 Vbeta and 13 Jbeta primers. Method: immunoSEQ multiplex PCR; TCRdb's copy keeps in-frame clones and lacks some. The sample includes 150,000 to 200,000 clones, 75% to 80% of them seen just once. Findings of the study overall: What was likely a sequencing artifact was a cluster of highly shared sequence variants.

The rearrangement uses TRBV5-1 and TRBJ1-1, with 8 bases lining up with TRBD1. Specimen: PBMCs. The receptor's source is a woman aged 40 to 50 in good health and CMV-seronegative. The CDR3 sequence is CASSDRQGPMNTEAFF. The CDR3 nucleotides read TGCGCCAGCAGCGATAGACAGGGGCCCATGAACACTGAAGCTTTCTTT.